The sequence of this T cell receptor (beta chain) was determined in a study of PD-1 blockade in mismatch repair-deficient tumors. Overall study: Patients had approximately 12 mismatch repair-deficient cancer types and were previously treated and progressing. Study-wide results and caveats: Rapid post-treatment expansion, then contraction, generally preceding radiologic response, marked tumor-resident clones.

Turning to this clone: Its specificity is unknown.

The data were produced by immunoSEQ multiplex PCR, yet TCRdb's version contains in-frame clones alone and is incomplete. There are tens of thousands of clones in the sample; roughly 88% occur only once, and approximately 14% lies in the top ten. CDR3 length: 11 residues. Between the trimmed V and J ends, which lost 7 bases and 7 bases, there was a span of 10 bases. Germline CDR1 is MNHEY and CDR2 is SMNVEV (reference sequence). This receptor was obtained from an adult with mismatch repair-deficient cancer. This sample comprised peripheral blood, obtained 52 weeks after starting pembrolizumab. The genes are TRBV27 and TRBJ2-5, with D uncertain. CDR3 bases: TGTGCCAGCACCTTAGACGGGACCCAGTACTTC. Its translation is CASTLDGTQYF.